This T cell receptor beta chain is drawn from a study of T-cell reconstitution after alpha-beta-depleted transplantation in children. Unique molecular identifiers were incorporated when the TCRbeta library was constructed. Via MiXCR, TCRdb re-called the PCR reads, giving one row per CDR3 protein. Of 200,000 to 250,000 distinct CDR3 sequences listed, about 9.2% were seen once; the top ten hold 5.5% to 8%. The germline V gene has CDR1 SQVTM and CDR2 ANQGSEA. Trimming pared 4 bases from V and 5 bases from J, leaving 12 bases between. This CDR3 is built from 13 residues. The input for sequencing was PBMCs from the stem cell graft donor, taken from the stem cell graft. The receptor's source is a human donor who donated a stem cell graft to a child with acute lymphoblastic leukemia. The chain couples TRBV29-1 to TRBJ1-5; possible D gene TRBD1, 5 bases. DNA of the CDR3: TGCAGCGTTGGAGAGGGGAAAGATCAGCCCCAGCATTTT. The encoded protein is CSVGEGKDQPQHF.